The 11 T cell receptor beta chains below all came from one sample that was sequenced in a study of T-cell reconstitution after alpha-beta-depleted transplantation in children. For TCRbeta, the library was prepared with unique molecular identifiers. TCRdb ran MiXCR on the PCR reads and lists one entry per CDR3 protein. The sample contains about 120,000 distinct CDR3 sequences, about a tenth of which appear only once. The sequenced sample was PBMCs, obtained before TCRalphabeta/CD19-depleted stem cell transplant. Receptors were obtained from a boy aged 2 to 10 with acute lymphoblastic leukemia, due to receive a stem cell transplant.

This clonotype turned up a few times. Here the CDR3 DNA reads TGTGCCAGCAGTTACTCGCGTGGAGCGGGATTCTACGAGCAGTACTTC. Encoded protein: CASSYSRGAGFYEQYF. The chain recombines TRBV6-5 with TRBJ2-7; TRBD2 agrees at 7 bases. V shed 0 bases, J shed 3 bases, and the junction held 8 bases outside the gene matches. Germline loops: CDR1 MNHEY, CDR2 SVGAGI. This CDR3 is built from 16 residues.

This clonotype was seen more than once but under ten times. V usage is TRBV20-1 and J usage is TRBJ1-1, with D possibly matching TRBD1 (5 bases). The V gene's germline CDR1 is DFQATT and CDR2 SNEGSKA (reference sequence). This CDR3 spans 14 amino acids. V lost 5 bases and J 6 bases, leaving 19 bases between the germline ends. CDR3 sequence reads: CSASPQGVRAEAFF. CDR3 in DNA: TGCAGTGCTTCACCTCAAGGGGTGCGGGCTGAAGCTTTCTTT.

The sample holds one count of this clonotype. V gene TRBV6-1 combines with J gene TRBJ2-3; D may correspond to TRBD1 or TRBD2 (5 bases each). The germline V gene has CDR1 MNHNS and CDR2 SASEGT. Trimming pared 6 bases from V and 2 bases from J, leaving 12 bases between. This CDR3 is built from 14 residues. CDR3: CASSPGTPTDTQYF. The DNA of the CDR3 is TGTGCCAGCAGCCCCGGGACCCCCACAGATACGCAGTATTTT.

This rearrangement joins TRBV25-1 to TRBJ2-1; 13 bases map to TRBD2. V dropped 4 bases and J dropped 7; count of bases not matched to a gene: 4. The germline CDR1 and CDR2 sequences are MGHDK and SYGVNS. CDR3 length: 15 amino acids. CDR3 nucleotide sequence: TGTGCCAGCAGTGGGGGGACTAGCGGGGTTAATGAGCAGTTCTTC. Its protein is CASSGGTSGVNEQFF. The full variable domain, rest sourced from reference TRBV25-1 and TRBJ2-1, is EADIYQTPRYLVIGTGKKITLECSQTMGHDKMYWYQQDPGMELHLIHYSYGVNSTEKGDLSSESTVSRIRTEHFPLTLESARPSHTSQYLCASSGGTSGVNEQFFGPGTRLTVL.

This clonotype was observed many times. The gene calls are TRBV5-1 and TRBJ2-3; weak D call: TRBD2 (6 bases). Trimming took 4 bases from V and 6 from J, leaving 15 bases between them. Germline loops: CDR1 SGHRS, CDR2 YFSETQ. The CDR3 contains 14 residues. The CDR3 DNA reads TGCGCCAGCAGCCGGGGACTTAGCGTCGATACGCAGTATTTT. Translated, it gives CASSRGLSVDTQYF.

This clonotype has a count of ten or more. The chain employs TRBV27 and TRBJ2-1; 11 nucleotides align to TRBD1. CDR3 length: 15 amino acids. Unmatched junction bases numbered 9, after V lost 4 bases and J lost 10 bases. In germline, CDR1 is MNHEY, CDR2 SMNVEV (reference sequence). CDR3 nucleotide sequence: TGTGCCAGCAGTTACAACCGGGACAGGGGGAACGAGCAGTTCTTC. This encodes CASSYNRDRGNEQFF.

V gene TRBV20-1 combines with J gene TRBJ1-5; TRBD1 matches 8 bases. The CDR3 has 14 residues. Germline trimming cut 6 bases from V and 0 bases from J; bases unmatched to any gene: 4. CDR1 is DFQATT, CDR2 SNEGSKA, per germline (reference sequence). The CDR3 DNA reads TGCAGTGCCCCGGACAGGGCTAGCAATCAGCCCCAGCATTTT. This translates into CSAPDRASNQPQHF.

The V gene is TRBV2, the J gene TRBJ2-5; no reliable D call. CDR1 is SNHLY, CDR2 FYNNEI, per germline. V lost 4 bases to trimming and J lost 0 bases, with 3 bases between them. The CDR3 is 12 amino acids. This CDR3 is CASSAYQETQYF. CDR3 in DNA: TGTGCCAGCAGTGCGTACCAAGAGACCCAGTACTTC. The variable domain in full, with the rest retrieved from reference TRBV2 and TRBJ2-5, is EPEVTQTPSHQVTQMGQEVILRCVPISNHLYFYWYRQILGQKVEFLVSFYNNEISEKSEIFDDQFSVERPDGSNFTLKIRSTKLEDSAMYFCASSAYQETQYFGPGTRLLVL.

The V gene is TRBV5-6, the J gene TRBJ2-5, with unresolved D. Trimming left V 1 base short and J 1 base short, with 2 bases between. The CDR3 runs to 12 residues. Germline V gene data show CDR1 as SGHDT and CDR2 as YYEEEE. The CDR3 DNA reads TGTGCCAGCAGCTTGATCCAAGAGACCCAGTACTTC. Its translation: CASSLIQETQYF. Drawing the rest from reference TRBV5-6 and TRBJ2-5, the complete variable domain is DAGVTQSPTHLIKTRGQQVTLRCSPKSGHDTVSWYQQALGQGPQFIFQYYEEEERQRGNFPDRFSGHQFPNYSSELNVNALLLGDSALYLCASSLIQETQYFGPGTRLLVL.

The chain couples TRBV28 to TRBJ1-1; D not certain. Germline assignment: CDR1 MDHEN and CDR2 SYDVKM. The CDR3 is 13 residues long. V was shortened by 3 bases and J by 1 base, with 6 bases between the two germline ends. For the CDR3, the DNA is TGTGCCAGCAGTTTCAGGCGGAACACTGAAGCTTTCTTT. Translating gives CASSFRRNTEAFF.

V and J are TRBV11-2 and TRBJ1-2, with D tentatively TRBD1 (5 bases). This CDR3 region has 15 residues. Trimming left V 3 bases short and J 2 bases short, with 13 bases between. The germline V gene has CDR1 SGHAT and CDR2 FQNNGV. As DNA, the CDR3 is TGTGCCAGCAGCTTTTTTTCAGGGACCAACTATGGCTACACCTTC. Its protein product is CASSFFSGTNYGYTF.